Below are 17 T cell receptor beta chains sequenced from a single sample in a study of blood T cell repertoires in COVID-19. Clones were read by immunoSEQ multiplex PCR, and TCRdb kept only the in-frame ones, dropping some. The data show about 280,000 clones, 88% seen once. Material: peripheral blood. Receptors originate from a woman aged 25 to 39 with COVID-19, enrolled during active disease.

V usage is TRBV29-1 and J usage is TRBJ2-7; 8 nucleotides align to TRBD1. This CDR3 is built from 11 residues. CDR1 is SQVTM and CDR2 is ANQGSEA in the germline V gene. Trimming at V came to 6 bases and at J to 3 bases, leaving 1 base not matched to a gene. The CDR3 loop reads CSVGQDYEQYF. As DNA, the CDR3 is TGCAGCGTGGGACAGGACTACGAGCAGTACTTC.

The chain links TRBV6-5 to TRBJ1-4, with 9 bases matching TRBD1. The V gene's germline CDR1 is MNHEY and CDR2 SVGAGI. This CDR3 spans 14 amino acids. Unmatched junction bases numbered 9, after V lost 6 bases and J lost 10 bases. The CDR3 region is CASSMDRGMGKLFF. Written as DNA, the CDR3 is TGTGCCAGCAGCATGGACAGGGGTATGGGAAAACTGTTTTTT.

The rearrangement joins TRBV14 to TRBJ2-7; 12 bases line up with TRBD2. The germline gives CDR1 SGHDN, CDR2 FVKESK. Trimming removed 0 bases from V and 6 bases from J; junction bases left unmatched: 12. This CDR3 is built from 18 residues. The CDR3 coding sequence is TGTGCCAGCAGCCAAGATACCCGCTCTAGCGGGAGGGCGGTCGAGCAGTACTTC. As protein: CASSQDTRSSGRAVEQYF.

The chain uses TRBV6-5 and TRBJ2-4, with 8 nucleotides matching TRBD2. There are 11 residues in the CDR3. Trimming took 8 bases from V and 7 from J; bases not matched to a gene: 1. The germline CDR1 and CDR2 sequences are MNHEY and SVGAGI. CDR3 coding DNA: TGTGCCAGCGGCGGGGGGAACATTCAGTACTTC. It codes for CASGGGNIQYF.

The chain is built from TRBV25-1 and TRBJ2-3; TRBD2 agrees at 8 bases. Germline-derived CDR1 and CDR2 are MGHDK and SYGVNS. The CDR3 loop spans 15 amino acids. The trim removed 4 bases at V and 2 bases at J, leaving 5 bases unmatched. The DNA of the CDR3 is TGTGCCAGCAGTGGTAGCGGGGAAATCACAGATACGCAGTATTTT. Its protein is CASSGSGEITDTQYF.

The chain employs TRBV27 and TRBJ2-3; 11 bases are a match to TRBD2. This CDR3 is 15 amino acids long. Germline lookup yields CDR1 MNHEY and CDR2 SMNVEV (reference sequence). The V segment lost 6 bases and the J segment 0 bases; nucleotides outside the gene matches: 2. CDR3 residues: CASRIAGGSTDTQYF. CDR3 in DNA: TGTGCCAGCAGAATAGCGGGAGGGAGCACAGATACGCAGTATTTT.

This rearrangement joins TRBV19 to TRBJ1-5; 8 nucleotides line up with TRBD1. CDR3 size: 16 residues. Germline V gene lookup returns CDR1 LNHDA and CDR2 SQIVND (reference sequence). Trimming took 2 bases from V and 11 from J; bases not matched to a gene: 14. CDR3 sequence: CASSILGQASSKAQHF. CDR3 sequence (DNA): TGTGCCAGTAGTATACTGGGACAGGCTTCTAGTAAAGCCCAGCATTTT.

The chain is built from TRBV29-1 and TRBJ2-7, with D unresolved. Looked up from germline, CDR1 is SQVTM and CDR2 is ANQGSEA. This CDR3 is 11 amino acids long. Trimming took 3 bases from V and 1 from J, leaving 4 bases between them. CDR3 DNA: TGCAGCGTTGAGAGGTCCTACGAGCAGTACTTC. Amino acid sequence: CSVERSYEQYF.

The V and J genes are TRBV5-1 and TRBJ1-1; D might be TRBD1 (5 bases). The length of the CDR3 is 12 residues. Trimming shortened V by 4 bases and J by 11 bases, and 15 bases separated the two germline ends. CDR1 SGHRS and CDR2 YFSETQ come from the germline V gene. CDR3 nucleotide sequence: TGCGCCAGCAGCGGGCAGGGTGTGTTGGCTTTCTTT. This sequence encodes CASSGQGVLAFF.

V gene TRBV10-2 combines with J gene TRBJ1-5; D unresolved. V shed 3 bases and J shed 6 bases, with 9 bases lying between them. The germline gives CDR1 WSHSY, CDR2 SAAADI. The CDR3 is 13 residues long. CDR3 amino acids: CASSDGGGQPQHF. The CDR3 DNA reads TGCGCCAGCAGTGATGGCGGCGGTCAGCCCCAGCATTTT.

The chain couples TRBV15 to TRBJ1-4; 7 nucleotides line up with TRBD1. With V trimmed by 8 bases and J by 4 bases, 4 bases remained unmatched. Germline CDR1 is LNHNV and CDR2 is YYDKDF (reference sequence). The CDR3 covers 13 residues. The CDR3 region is CATGGQFNEKLFF. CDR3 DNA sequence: TGTGCCACCGGGGGACAGTTTAATGAAAAACTGTTTTTT.

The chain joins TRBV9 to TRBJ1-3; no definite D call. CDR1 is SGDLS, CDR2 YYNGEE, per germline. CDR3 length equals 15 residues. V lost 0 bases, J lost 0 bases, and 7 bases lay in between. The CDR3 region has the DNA TGTGCCAGCAGCGTAGAAGGGAGCTCTGGAAACACCATATATTTT. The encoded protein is CASSVEGSSGNTIYF.

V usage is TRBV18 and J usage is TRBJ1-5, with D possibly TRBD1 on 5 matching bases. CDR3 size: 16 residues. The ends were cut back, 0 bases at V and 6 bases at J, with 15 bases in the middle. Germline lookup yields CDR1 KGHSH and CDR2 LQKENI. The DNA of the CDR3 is TGTGCCAGCTCACCACCGGGAGGGACCAAACCTCAGCCCCAGCATTTT. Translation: CASSPPGGTKPQPQHF. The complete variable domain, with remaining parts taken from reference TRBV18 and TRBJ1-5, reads NAGVMQNPRHLVRRRGQEARLRCSPMKGHSHVYWYRQLPEEGLKFMVYLQKENIIDESGMPKERFSAEFPKEGPSILRIQQVVRGDSAAYFCASSPPGGTKPQPQHFGDGTRLSIL.

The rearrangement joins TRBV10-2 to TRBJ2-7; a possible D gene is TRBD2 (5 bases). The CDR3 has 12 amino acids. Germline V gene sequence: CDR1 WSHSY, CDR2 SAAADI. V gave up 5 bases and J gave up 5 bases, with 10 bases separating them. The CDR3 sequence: CASSLTGDEQYF. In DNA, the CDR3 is TGCGCCAGCAGTCTTACCGGGGACGAGCAGTACTTC.

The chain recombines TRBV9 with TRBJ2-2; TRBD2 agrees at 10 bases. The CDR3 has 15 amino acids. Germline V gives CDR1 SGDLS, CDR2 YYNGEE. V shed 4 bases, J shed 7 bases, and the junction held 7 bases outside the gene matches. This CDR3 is CASSPSGGLIGELFF. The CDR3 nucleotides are TGTGCCAGCAGCCCTAGCGGGGGCCTTATCGGGGAGCTGTTTTTT.

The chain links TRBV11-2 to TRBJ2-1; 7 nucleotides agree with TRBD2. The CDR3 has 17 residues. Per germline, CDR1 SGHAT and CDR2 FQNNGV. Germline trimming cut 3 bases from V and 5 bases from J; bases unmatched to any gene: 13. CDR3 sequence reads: CASSLGGPGLRNNEQFF. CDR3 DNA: TGTGCCAGCAGCTTGGGTGGACCGGGACTAAGGAACAATGAGCAGTTCTTC. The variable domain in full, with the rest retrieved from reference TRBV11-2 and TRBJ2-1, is EAGVAQSPRYKIIEKRQSVAFWCNPISGHATLYWYQQILGQGPKLLIQFQNNGVVDDSQLPKDRFSAERLKGVDSTLKIQPAKLEDSAVYLCASSLGGPGLRNNEQFFGPGTRLTVL.

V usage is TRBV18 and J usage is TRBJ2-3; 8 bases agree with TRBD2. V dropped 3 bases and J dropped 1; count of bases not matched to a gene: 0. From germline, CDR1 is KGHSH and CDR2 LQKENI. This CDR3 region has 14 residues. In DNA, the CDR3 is TGTGCCAGCTCACCGACTAGCGGCACAGATACGCAGTATTTT. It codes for CASSPTSGTDTQYF. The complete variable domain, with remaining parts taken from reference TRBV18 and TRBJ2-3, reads NAGVMQNPRHLVRRRGQEARLRCSPMKGHSHVYWYRQLPEEGLKFMVYLQKENIIDESGMPKERFSAEFPKEGPSILRIQQVVRGDSAAYFCASSPTSGTDTQYFGPGTRLTVL.